The clone carrying this T cell receptor (beta chain) came up a few times. Its cognate antigen is unknown. Produced via immunoSEQ multiplex PCR; TCRdb's table is partial and in-frame only. In the table there are approximately 77,000 clones, 85% of which are singletons. The sample is drawn from a study of OX40 agonist ivuxolimab in advanced cancers. Study-wide context: At around 83% male, the cohort had a mean age of roughly 60 years, ranging from roughly 20 to 85. Three patients, one with hepatocellular carcinoma and two with cutaneous melanoma, achieved partial responses.

Germline assignment: CDR1 MNHNS and CDR2 SASEGT. Deletions cut 6 bases from V and 0 bases from J, with 14 bases between. CDR3 length equals 15 residues. Study observations and caveats: Part of the nonresponder group also had normalized T-cell clonal expansion that was low. The average count of expanded clones was higher among CD8+ T cells than among CD4+.

Source: CD4+ or CD8+ T cells sorted from blood, taken in a trial of the OX40 agonist ivuxolimab. This chain uses TRBV6-1 with TRBJ1-1, with a possible D match to TRBD1 (6 bases). The source is an adult with an advanced solid tumor such as melanoma, head and neck, liver or kidney cancer. The chain's CDR3 is CASRQDSFMNTEAFF. For the CDR3, the DNA is TGTGCCAGCAGGCAGGACAGTTTCATGAACACTGAAGCTTTCTTT.